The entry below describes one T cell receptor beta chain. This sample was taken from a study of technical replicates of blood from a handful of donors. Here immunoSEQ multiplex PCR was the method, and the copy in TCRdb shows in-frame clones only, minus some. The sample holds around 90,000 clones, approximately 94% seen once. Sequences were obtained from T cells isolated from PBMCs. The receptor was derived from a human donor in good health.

CDR3: CAGPYEQYF. As DNA, the CDR3 is TGTGCCGGCCCCTACGAGCAGTACTTC. This chain connects TRBV27 to TRBJ2-7; unclear D gene. CDR1 and CDR2 from the germline V gene are MNHEY and SMNVEV (reference sequence). This CDR3 comprises 9 residues. V lost 11 bases to trimming and J lost 2 bases, with 4 bases between them.